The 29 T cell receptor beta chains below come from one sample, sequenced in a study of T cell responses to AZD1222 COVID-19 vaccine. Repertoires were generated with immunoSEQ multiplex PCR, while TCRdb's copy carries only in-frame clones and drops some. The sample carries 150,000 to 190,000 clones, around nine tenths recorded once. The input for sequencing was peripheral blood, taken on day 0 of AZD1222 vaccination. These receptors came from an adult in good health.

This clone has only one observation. The CDR3 DNA reads as TGTGCCAGCAGCCCCTCGGGACTAGCGGGAGACGAGCAGTACTTC. Amino acids: CASSPSGLAGDEQYF. V and J are TRBV7-2 and TRBJ2-7; 14 bases match TRBD2. The J segment lost 5 bases and the V segment lost 5 bases, leaving 5 bases of the junction unmatched. The CDR3 runs to 15 residues. Germline V lookup: CDR1 SGHTA, CDR2 FQGNSA.

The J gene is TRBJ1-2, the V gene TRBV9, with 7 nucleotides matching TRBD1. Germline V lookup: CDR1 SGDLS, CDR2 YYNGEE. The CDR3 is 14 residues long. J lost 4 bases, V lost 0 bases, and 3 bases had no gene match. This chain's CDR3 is CASSVDGTVYGYTF. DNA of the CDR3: TGTGCCAGCAGCGTAGATGGGACAGTCTATGGCTACACCTTC.

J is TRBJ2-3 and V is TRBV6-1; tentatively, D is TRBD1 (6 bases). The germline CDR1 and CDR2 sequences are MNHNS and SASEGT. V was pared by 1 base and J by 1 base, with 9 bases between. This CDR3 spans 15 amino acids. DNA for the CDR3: TGTGCCAGCAGTGAAGACTGGACAGGCACAGATACGCAGTATTTT. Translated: CASSEDWTGTDTQYF.

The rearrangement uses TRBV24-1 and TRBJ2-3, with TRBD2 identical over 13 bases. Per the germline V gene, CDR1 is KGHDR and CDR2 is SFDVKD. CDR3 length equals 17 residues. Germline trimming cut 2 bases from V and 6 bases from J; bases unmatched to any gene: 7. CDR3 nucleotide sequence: TGTGCCACCAGTGATTCCGGACTAGCGGGGGCGTCTGATACGCAGTATTTT. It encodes CATSDSGLAGASDTQYF.

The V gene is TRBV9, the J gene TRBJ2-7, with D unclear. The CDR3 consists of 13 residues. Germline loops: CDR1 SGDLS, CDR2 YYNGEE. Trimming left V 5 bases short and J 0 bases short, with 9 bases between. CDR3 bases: TGTGCCAGCAGAAACTACAGCTCCTACGAGCAGTACTTC. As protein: CASRNYSSYEQYF. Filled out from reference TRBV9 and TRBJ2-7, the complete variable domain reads DSGVTQTPKHLITATGQRVTLRCSPRSGDLSVYWYQQSLDQGLQFLIQYYNGEERAKGNILERFSAQQFPDLHSELNLSSLELGDSALYFCASRNYSSYEQYFGPGTRLTVT.

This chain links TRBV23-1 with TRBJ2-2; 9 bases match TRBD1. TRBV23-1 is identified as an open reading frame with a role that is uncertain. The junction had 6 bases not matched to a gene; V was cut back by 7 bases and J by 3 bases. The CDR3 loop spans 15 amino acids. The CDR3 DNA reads TGCGCCAGCACTCCGGGACAGGGTTACACCGGGGAGCTGTTTTTT. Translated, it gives CASTPGQGYTGELFF.

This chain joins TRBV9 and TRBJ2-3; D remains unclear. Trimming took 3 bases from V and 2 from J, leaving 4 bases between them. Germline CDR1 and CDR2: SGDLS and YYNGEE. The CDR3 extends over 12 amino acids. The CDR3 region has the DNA TGTGCCAGCAGCGCCCACACAGATACGCAGTATTTT. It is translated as CASSAHTDTQYF.

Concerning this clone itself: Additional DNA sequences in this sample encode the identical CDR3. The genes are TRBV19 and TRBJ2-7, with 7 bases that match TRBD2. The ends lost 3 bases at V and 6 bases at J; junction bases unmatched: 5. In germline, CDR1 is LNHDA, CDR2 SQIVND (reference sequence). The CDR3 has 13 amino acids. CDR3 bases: TGTGCCAGTAGTATGGGGGGGTCAGGCGAGCAGTACTTC. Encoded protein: CASSMGGSGEQYF.

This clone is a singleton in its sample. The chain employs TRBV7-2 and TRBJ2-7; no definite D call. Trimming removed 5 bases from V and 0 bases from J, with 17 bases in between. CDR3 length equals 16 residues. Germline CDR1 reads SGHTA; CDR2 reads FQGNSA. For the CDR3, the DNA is TGTGCCAGCAGCCCCCTCGGTGTTAAATCCTCCTACGAGCAGTACTTC. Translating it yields CASSPLGVKSSYEQYF.

The CDR3 DNA reads TGTGCCAGCAGTTCCGGGGGCCCAGTGAGAAATCAGCCCCAGCATTTT. It encodes CASSSGGPVRNQPQHF. The V and J genes are TRBV27 and TRBJ1-5; TRBD1 is a possible D gene (6 bases). This CDR3 has 16 amino acids. The ends were cut back, 4 bases at V and 4 bases at J, with 17 bases in the middle. The V gene's germline CDR1 is MNHEY and CDR2 SMNVEV (reference sequence).

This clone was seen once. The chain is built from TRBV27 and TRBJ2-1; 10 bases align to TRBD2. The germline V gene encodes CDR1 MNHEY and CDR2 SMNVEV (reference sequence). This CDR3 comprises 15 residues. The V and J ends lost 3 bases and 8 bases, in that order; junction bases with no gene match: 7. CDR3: CASSFSLAGAHEQFF. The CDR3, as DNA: TGTGCCAGCAGTTTTTCCCTAGCGGGAGCCCATGAGCAGTTCTTC.

The CDR3: CAISEAGGYNEQFF. CDR3 DNA: TGTGCCATCAGTGAAGCGGGAGGGTACAATGAGCAGTTCTTC. This sequence joins TRBV10-3 and TRBJ2-1; 10 bases are a match to TRBD2. The CDR3 is 14 residues long. Germline V gene lookup returns CDR1 ENHRY and CDR2 SYGVKD. J gave up 4 bases and V 3 bases, and 0 bases lay outside the gene matches.

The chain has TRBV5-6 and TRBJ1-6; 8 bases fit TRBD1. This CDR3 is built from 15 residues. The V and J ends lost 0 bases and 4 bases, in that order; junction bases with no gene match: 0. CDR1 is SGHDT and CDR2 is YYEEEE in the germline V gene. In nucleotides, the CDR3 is TGTGCCAGCAGCTTGGGACAGGGGTATAATTCACCCCTCCACTTT. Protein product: CASSLGQGYNSPLHF.

CDR3 DNA: TGTGCCAGCAGTCACACGGACAGGGACGAGCAGTACTTC. Its protein product is CASSHTDRDEQYF. The chain couples TRBV28 to TRBJ2-7, with 8 bases identical to TRBD1. This CDR3 region has 13 residues. V was pared by 5 bases and J by 5 bases, with 5 bases of the junction left unmatched. CDR1 and CDR2 from the germline V gene are MDHEN and SYDVKM.

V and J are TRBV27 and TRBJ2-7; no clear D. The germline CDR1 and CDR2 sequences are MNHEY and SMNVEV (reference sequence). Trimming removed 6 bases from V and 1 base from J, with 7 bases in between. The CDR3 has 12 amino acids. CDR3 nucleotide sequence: TGTGCCAGCAGCACACAGTCCTACGAGCAGTACTTC. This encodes CASSTQSYEQYF.

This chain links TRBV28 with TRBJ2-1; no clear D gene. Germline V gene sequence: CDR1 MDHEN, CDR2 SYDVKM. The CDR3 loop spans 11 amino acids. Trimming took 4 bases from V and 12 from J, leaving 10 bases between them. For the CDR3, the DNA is TGTGCCAGCAGTTCCATGGGCTGGCAGTTCTTC. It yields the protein CASSSMGWQFF.

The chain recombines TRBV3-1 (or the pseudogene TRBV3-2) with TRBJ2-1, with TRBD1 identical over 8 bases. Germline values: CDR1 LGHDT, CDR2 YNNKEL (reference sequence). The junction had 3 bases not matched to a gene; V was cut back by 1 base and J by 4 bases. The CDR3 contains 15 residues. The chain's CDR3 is CASSQAGGGYNEQFF. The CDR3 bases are TGTGCCAGCAGCCAAGCAGGGGGCGGGTACAATGAGCAGTTCTTC.

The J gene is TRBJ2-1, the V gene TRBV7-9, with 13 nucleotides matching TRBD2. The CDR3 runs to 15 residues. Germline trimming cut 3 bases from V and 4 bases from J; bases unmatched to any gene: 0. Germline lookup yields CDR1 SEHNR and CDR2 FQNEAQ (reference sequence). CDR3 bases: TGTGCCAGCAGCTTGGGACTAGCGGGGTACAATGAGCAGTTCTTC. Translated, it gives CASSLGLAGYNEQFF.

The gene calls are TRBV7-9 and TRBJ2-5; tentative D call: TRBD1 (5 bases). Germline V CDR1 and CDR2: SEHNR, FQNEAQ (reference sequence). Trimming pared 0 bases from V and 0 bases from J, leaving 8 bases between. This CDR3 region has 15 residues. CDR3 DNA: TGTGCCAGCAGCTTAGCGCTGACAGACCAAGAGACCCAGTACTTC. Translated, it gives CASSLALTDQETQYF.

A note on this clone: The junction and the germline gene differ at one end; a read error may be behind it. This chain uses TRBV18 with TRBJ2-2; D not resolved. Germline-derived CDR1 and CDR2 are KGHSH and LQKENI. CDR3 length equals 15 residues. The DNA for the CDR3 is TGTGCCAGCTCACCAAGGTCGAACCGCACCTGGGAGCTGTTTTTT. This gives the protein CASSPRSNRTWELFF.

CDR3 sequence: CATSQTLNTEAFF. The CDR3 DNA follows: TGTGCCACATCCCAGACGTTGAACACTGAAGCTTTCTTT. J is TRBJ1-1 and V is TRBV19, with no clear D. The CDR3 totals 13 residues. Germline V gives CDR1 LNHDA, CDR2 SQIVND (reference sequence). V lost 10 bases and J 0 bases, leaving 12 bases between the germline ends.

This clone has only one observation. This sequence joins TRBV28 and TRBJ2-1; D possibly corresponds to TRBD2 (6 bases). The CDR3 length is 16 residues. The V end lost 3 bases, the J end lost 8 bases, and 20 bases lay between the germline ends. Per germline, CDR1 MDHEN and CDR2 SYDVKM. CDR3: CASSFFFAGNLDEQFF. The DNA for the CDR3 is TGTGCCAGCAGTTTCTTCTTTGCGGGAAATTTGGATGAGCAGTTCTTC.

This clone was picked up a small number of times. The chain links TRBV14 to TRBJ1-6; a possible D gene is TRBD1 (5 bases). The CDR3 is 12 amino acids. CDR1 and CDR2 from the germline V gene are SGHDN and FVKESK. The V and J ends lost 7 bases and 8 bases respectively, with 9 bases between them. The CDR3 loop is CASTTGYSPLHF. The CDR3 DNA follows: TGTGCCAGCACAACAGGCTATTCACCCCTCCACTTT.

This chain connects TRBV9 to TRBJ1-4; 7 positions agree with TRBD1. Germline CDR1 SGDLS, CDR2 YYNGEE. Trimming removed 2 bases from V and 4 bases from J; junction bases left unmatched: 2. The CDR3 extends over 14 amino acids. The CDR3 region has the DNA TGTGCCAGCAGCGTCCGGGACAGTAATGAAAAACTGTTTTTT. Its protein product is CASSVRDSNEKLFF.

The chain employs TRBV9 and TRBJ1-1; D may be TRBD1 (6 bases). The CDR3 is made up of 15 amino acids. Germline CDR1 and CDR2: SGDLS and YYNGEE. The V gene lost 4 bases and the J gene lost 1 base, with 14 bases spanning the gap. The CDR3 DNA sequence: TGTGCCAGCAGCCCGACGCAGGGGAGGAACACTGAAGCTTTCTTT. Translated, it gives CASSPTQGRNTEAFF.

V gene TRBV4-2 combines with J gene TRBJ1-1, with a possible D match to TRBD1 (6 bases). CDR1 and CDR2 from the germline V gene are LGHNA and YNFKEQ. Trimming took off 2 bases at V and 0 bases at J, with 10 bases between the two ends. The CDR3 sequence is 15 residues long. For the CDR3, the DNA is TGTGCCAGCAGCCAACCCGGACAGCTGAACACTGAAGCTTTCTTT. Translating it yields CASSQPGQLNTEAFF.

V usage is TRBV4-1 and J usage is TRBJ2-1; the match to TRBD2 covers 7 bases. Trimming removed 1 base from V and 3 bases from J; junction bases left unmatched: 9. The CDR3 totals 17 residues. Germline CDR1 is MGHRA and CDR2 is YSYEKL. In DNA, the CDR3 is TGCGCCAGCAGCCAAGTACCGAGCGGCGGGAGCTACAATGAGCAGTTCTTC. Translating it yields CASSQVPSGGSYNEQFF.

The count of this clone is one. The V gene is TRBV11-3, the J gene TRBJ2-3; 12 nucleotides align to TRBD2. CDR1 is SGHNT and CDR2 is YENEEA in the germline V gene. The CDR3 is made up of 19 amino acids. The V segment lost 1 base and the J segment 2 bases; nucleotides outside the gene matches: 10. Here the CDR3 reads CASSLGRLAGVGLTDTQYF. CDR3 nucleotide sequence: TGTGCCAGCAGCTTAGGTCGACTAGCGGGAGTGGGGCTCACAGATACGCAGTATTTT.

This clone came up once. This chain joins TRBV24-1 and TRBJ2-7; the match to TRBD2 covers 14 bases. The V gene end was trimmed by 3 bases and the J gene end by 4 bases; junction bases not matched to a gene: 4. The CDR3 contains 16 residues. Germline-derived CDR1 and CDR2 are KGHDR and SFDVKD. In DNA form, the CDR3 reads TGTGCCACCAGTGATCCCGGGACTAGCGGGAGATACGAGCAGTACTTC. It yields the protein CATSDPGTSGRYEQYF.